The present entry profiles one T cell receptor beta chain with its context. Germline CDR1 and CDR2: SEHNR and FQNEAQ (reference sequence). The CDR3 is 12 residues long. V dropped 3 bases and J dropped 6 bases, with 5 bases sitting between them. TCRdb's table, derived via immunoSEQ multiplex PCR, lists solely in-frame clones and lacks some. The sample yields over 90,000 clones, about nine tenths seen once. These data are taken from a study of T cell responses to AZD1222 COVID-19 vaccine. The TCR comes from an adult in good health. The specimen comprised peripheral blood, sampled on day 0 of AZD1222 vaccination. The V call is TRBV7-9, the J call TRBJ2-2, with D unclear. CDR3: CASSLPAGELFF. CDR3 nucleotides: TGTGCCAGCAGCTTGCCCGCCGGGGAGCTGTTTTTT.